The entry below describes one T cell receptor (beta chain). Antigen specificity is unknown. There are 13 residues in the CDR3. Trimming cost V 4 bases and J 6 bases; bases outside gene matches: 4. The V gene's germline CDR1 is SEHNR and CDR2 FQNEAQ (reference sequence). It was genomic DNA that served as the template for profiling TCR beta VDJ and CDR3. TCRdb reprocessed the reads with MiXCR, giving one entry per CDR3 protein. The table shows 150,000 to 180,000 distinct CDR3 sequences, with approximately 52% occurring only once. The data derive from a study of CD8+CD57+ T cells in acquired aplastic anemia. Findings and limits, study-wide: Approximately 27 CD8+ CDR3 sequences occurred in both the patients and the controls. Between the patient and control groups, CD8+ Simpson's diversity did not differ significantly.

In patients chosen for sequencing, flow cytometry had shown CD8+CD57+ cell expansion. This sequence was found in a human donor with aplastic anemia. Sequences were obtained from sorted CD4+, CD8+, or CD8+CD57+ T cells (not recorded which) from PBMCs. This chain uses TRBV7-9 with TRBJ2-5, with 8 bases matching TRBD2. CDR3 sequence reads: CASSYSGGQTQYF. The CDR3 DNA sequence: TGTGCCAGCAGCTATTCGGGGGGGCAGACCCAGTACTTC.